Shown below are 10 T cell receptor beta chains from a single sample sequenced in a study of blood T cell repertoires in COVID-19 (dated by TCRdb to the early 2020s). The library was produced with the immunoSEQ multiplex PCR assay. TCRdb obtained this table from immuneACCESS and retained in-frame rearrangements with V and J assigned. These tables miss some clones; where compared with another copy, unresolved V genes account for less than half of the shortfall, and the remainder is unexplained. This sample has 250,000 to 300,000 clones in its table, and roughly 91% of those were observed once. 2.5% to 3% of the sample is in the top ten clones. The material sequenced was PBMCs or T cells enriched from blood (not recorded which). The receptors originated from a woman aged 50 to 65 who had been exposed to COVID-19.

This chain joins TRBV2 and TRBJ2-5; a weak D match, TRBD1 (6 bases). Trimming cost V 6 bases and J 3 bases, with 11 bases left between them. Germline V gives CDR1 SNHLY, CDR2 FYNNEI. This CDR3 contains 13 residues. The CDR3, as DNA: TGTGCCAGCAGGTTACAGGGAGAAGAGACCCAGTACTTC. It translates to CASRLQGEETQYF. Filled out from reference TRBV2 and TRBJ2-5, the complete variable domain reads EPEVTQTPSHQVTQMGQEVILRCVPISNHLYFYWYRQILGQKVEFLVSFYNNEISEKSEIFDDQFSVERPDGSNFTLKIRSTKLEDSAMYFCASRLQGEETQYFGPGTRLLVL.

The chain carries TRBV6-1 and TRBJ1-3; D is ambiguous. Trimming took off 6 bases at V and 0 bases at J, with 15 bases between the two ends. The germline V gene has CDR1 MNHNS and CDR2 SASEGT. CDR3 size: 16 residues. CDR3 DNA sequence: TGTGCCAGCAGCGAACGAGGGTTAATCTCTGGAAACACCATATATTTT. Protein: CASSERGLISGNTIYF.

In regard to this clone: Distinct nucleotide sequences in the sample also encode this CDR3. This chain connects TRBV14 to TRBJ1-6, with TRBD1 matching 7 bases. The J segment lost 7 bases and the V segment lost 3 bases, leaving 3 bases of the junction unmatched. The CDR3 sequence is 14 residues long. The germline V gene has CDR1 SGHDN and CDR2 FVKESK. In nucleotides, the CDR3 is TGTGCCAGCAGCCAGGGACAGTTCAATTCACCCCTCCACTTT. Protein: CASSQGQFNSPLHF.

The rearrangement uses TRBV18 and TRBJ1-5; 7 bases fit TRBD1. Germline V gives CDR1 KGHSH, CDR2 LQKENI. The CDR3 covers 14 residues. V was clipped by 6 bases and J by 4 bases; unmatched bases: 6. CDR3 amino acids: CASSTGVRNQPQHF. CDR3 nucleotides: TGTGCCAGCTCCACAGGGGTACGGAATCAGCCCCAGCATTTT.

The genes are TRBV2 and TRBJ1-1; D unresolved. The CDR3 covers 13 residues. CDR1 is SNHLY, CDR2 FYNNEI, per germline. V lost 4 bases and J 5 bases, leaving 11 bases between the germline ends. The CDR3 DNA reads as TGTGCCAGCAGTGTGGTGGGAGGAACTGAAGCTTTCTTT. It specifies CASSVVGGTEAFF.

The chain's CDR3 is CASSLQGAGETQYF. In nucleotides, the CDR3 is TGCGCCAGCAGCTTACAGGGGGCAGGGGAGACCCAGTACTTC. The V and J genes are TRBV5-1 and TRBJ2-5, with 9 bases lining up with TRBD1. The germline CDR1 and CDR2 sequences are SGHRS and YFSETQ. The CDR3 loop spans 14 amino acids. The V and J ends lost 2 bases and 5 bases, in that order; junction bases with no gene match: 4.

The CDR3 region has the DNA TGTGCCAGCAGCCTACTACAGGAACTCTCCTATGGCTACACCTTC. Translation: CASSLLQELSYGYTF. The chain combines TRBV7-9 with TRBJ1-2; weak D call: TRBD1 (5 bases). The CDR3 consists of 15 residues. Germline V gene lookup returns CDR1 SEHNR and CDR2 FQNEAQ (reference sequence). V was clipped by 5 bases and J by 4 bases, with 17 bases between them.

The V call is TRBV5-1, the J call TRBJ2-1; maybe TRBD2 (5 bases). Germline-derived CDR1 and CDR2 are SGHRS and YFSETQ. Trimming shortened V by 0 bases and J by 3 bases, and 10 bases separated the two germline ends. The CDR3 is made up of 15 amino acids. The CDR3 here is CASSLGSGNYNEQFF. In nucleotides, the CDR3 is TGCGCCAGCAGCTTGGGTTCCGGGAACTACAATGAGCAGTTCTTC.

The chain carries TRBV2 and TRBJ2-3; 12 nucleotides match TRBD1. The CDR3 length is 16 residues. Germline CDR1 is SNHLY and CDR2 is FYNNEI. With V trimmed by 4 bases and J by 4 bases, 6 bases remained unmatched. CDR3 residues: CASSGTGTGGSDTQYF. DNA of the CDR3: TGTGCCAGCAGTGGGACCGGGACAGGGGGCTCAGATACGCAGTATTTT.

The chain uses TRBV15 and TRBJ1-5, with D possibly matching TRBD1 (5 bases). Germline CDR1 and CDR2: LNHNV and YYDKDF (reference sequence). Trimming took off 11 bases at V and 0 bases at J, with 14 bases between the two ends. The CDR3 is made up of 14 amino acids. This CDR3 is CAVGVRFSNQPQHF. Written as DNA, the CDR3 is TGTGCCGTAGGGGTTCGTTTTAGCAATCAGCCCCAGCATTTT.